This is a list of T cell receptor beta chains from one sample in a study of OX40 agonist ivuxolimab in advanced cancers. The assay was immunoSEQ multiplex PCR, and TCRdb's table has in-frame clones only and misses some. The table lists tens of thousands of clones, roughly 94% of them singletons. The sample consisted of CD4+ or CD8+ T cells sorted from blood, taken in a trial of the OX40 agonist ivuxolimab. These receptors came from an adult with an advanced solid tumor such as melanoma, head and neck, liver or kidney cancer. CDR3s include the opening cysteine and the closing phenylalanine or tryptophan. The D gene is left open where the match is weak. Size is omitted from some rows. Given values are once, few, many or a class for expanded clones.

V	length	D	size	J	CDR3	DNA
TRBV18	15	.	few	TRBJ1-2	CASSPPADTFYGYTF	TGTGCCAGCTCACCACCGGCAGACACCTTCTATGGCTACACCTTC
TRBV4-1	14	TRBD1	.	TRBJ1-5	CASSPGTGGGPQHF	TGCGCCAGCAGCCCTGGGACAGGGGGCGGGCCCCAGCATTTT
TRBV6-4	15	TRBD2	.	TRBJ2-1	CASSEGASGSYEQFF	TGTGCCAGCAGTGAGGGGGCTAGCGGGAGCTATGAGCAGTTCTTC
TRBV6-6	11	.	.	TRBJ1-4	CASSSNEKLFF	TGTGCCAGCAGTTCTAATGAAAAACTGTTTTTT
TRBV6-6	12	.	.	TRBJ2-7	CASSYSRDEQYF	TGTGCCAGCAGTTACTCGAGAGACGAGCAGTACTTC
TRBV15	16	TRBD1	.	TRBJ2-1	CATSVRDSTVYNEQFF	TGTGCCACCAGCGTTAGGGACAGCACCGTCTACAATGAGCAGTTCTTC
TRBV27	16	.	.	TRBJ2-1	CASSDDWGTPRNEQFF	TGTGCCAGCAGCGATGACTGGGGGACCCCGAGGAATGAGCAGTTCTTC
TRBV9	13	.	.	TRBJ2-4	CASSVEPYGDMDF	TGTGCCAGCAGCGTAGAGCCCTACGGGGATATGGACTTC
TRBV6-5	14	.	.	TRBJ2-7	CASSYYGINYEQYF	TGTGCCAGCAGCTATTACGGGATAAACTACGAGCAGTACTTC
TRBV2	12	.	.	TRBJ1-1	CASNQVNTEAFF	TGTGCCAGCAACCAGGTGAACACTGAAGCTTTCTTT
TRBV30	15	TRBD1	.	TRBJ2-7	CAWSTGTGSAYEQYF	TGTGCCTGGAGTACCGGGACAGGGAGCGCGTACGAGCAGTACTTC
TRBV13	14	TRBD1	.	TRBJ2-7	CASSLSTGVYEQYF	TGTGCCAGCAGCTTATCGACAGGGGTCTACGAGCAGTACTTC
TRBV4-1	17	TRBD1	.	TRBJ1-5	CASSQEAPGQSDQPQHF	TGCGCCAGCAGCCAAGAGGCACCGGGACAGAGTGATCAGCCCCAGCATTTT
TRBV19	15	.	.	TRBJ2-5	CASSIDPVGEETQYF	TGTGCCAGTAGTATAGATCCCGTTGGGGAGGAGACCCAGTACTTC
TRBV6-5	15	.	.	TRBJ2-1	CASSYSEESYNEQFF	TGTGCCAGCAGTTACTCCGAAGAGTCCTACAATGAGCAGTTCTTC
TRBV7-9	15	TRBD1	.	TRBJ2-7	CASSTRDRARYEQYF	TGTGCCAGCAGCACCAGGGACAGGGCTCGCTACGAGCAGTACTTC
TRBV20-1	11	.	.	TRBJ1-2	CSASRGDGYTF	TGCAGTGCTAGCCGGGGGGATGGCTACACCTTC
TRBV10-3	13	.	.	TRBJ1-4	CAISEPYDEKLFF	TGTGCCATCAGTGAGCCTTACGATGAAAAACTGTTTTTT